These 6 T cell receptor beta chains came from one sample sequenced in a study of cytomegalovirus exposure and HLA in healthy donors. PCR amplification relied on 60 Vbeta primers (plus 13 Jbeta primers). TCRdb keeps only in-frame clones here, not all; method: immunoSEQ multiplex PCR. The table lists 110,000 to 150,000 clones, 80% to 85% of them singletons, with over 0.95% in the top ten. Sequencing was carried out using PBMCs. Receptors were obtained from a female donor in good health and CMV-seronegative.

The genes are TRBV27 and TRBJ2-3, with a tentative D call TRBD1 (5 bases). CDR1 is MNHEY, CDR2 SMNVEV, per germline (reference sequence). With 3 bases removed from V and 3 bases from J, the gap between germline ends came to 7 bases. The length of the CDR3 is 13 residues. In nucleotides, the CDR3 is TGTGCCAGCAGTTTGACAGCGACAGATACGCAGTATTTT. This translates into CASSLTATDTQYF.

The chain is built from TRBV30 and TRBJ1-6; D unclear. CDR3 length: 15 amino acids. The ends were cut back, 2 bases at V and 0 bases at J, with 8 bases in the middle. Germline V gene data show CDR1 as GTSNPN and CDR2 as SVGIG (reference sequence). The CDR3 DNA is TGTGCCTGGAGTAGTGAGGACTCCTATAATTCACCCCTCCACTTT. Its protein is CAWSSEDSYNSPLHF.

The rearrangement links TRBV27 to TRBJ2-3, with 11 bases fitting TRBD2. There are 16 residues in the CDR3. Unmatched junction bases numbered 5, after V lost 3 bases and J lost 3 bases. The germline CDR1 and CDR2 sequences are MNHEY and SMNVEV (reference sequence). The CDR3 sequence is CASSLFTSGRTDTQYF. The CDR3 DNA reads as TGTGCCAGCAGTTTGTTTACTAGCGGGAGAACAGATACGCAGTATTTT.

This clone was observed a few times. The V and J genes are TRBV4-2 and TRBJ2-1, with D possibly matching TRBD2 (6 bases). V was clipped by 0 bases and J by 4 bases, with 19 bases between them. The CDR3 sequence is 18 residues long. CDR1 and CDR2 (germline): LGHNA, YNFKEQ. Here the CDR3 reads CASSQDPVGTPTYNEQFF. CDR3 DNA: TGTGCCAGCAGCCAAGATCCCGTGGGGACTCCTACTTACAATGAGCAGTTCTTC.

The chain links TRBV6-5 to TRBJ2-7, with 7 nucleotides matching TRBD1. Germline CDR1 MNHEY, CDR2 SVGAGI. CDR3 length equals 14 residues. V was clipped by 6 bases and J by 3 bases; unmatched bases: 8. This CDR3 is CASSKGQTLYEQYF. Written as DNA, the CDR3 is TGTGCCAGCAGCAAGGGACAGACCCTCTACGAGCAGTACTTC.

This clone was detected only once. The chain combines TRBV28 with TRBJ1-1; weak D call: TRBD1 (6 bases). The CDR3 is made up of 13 amino acids. Germline assignment: CDR1 MDHEN and CDR2 SYDVKM. V was trimmed by 5 bases and J by 4 bases, leaving 11 bases between them. CDR3 sequence reads: CASSNPGVTEAFF. The CDR3, as DNA: TGTGCCAGCAGTAATCCAGGGGTCACTGAAGCTTTCTTT.